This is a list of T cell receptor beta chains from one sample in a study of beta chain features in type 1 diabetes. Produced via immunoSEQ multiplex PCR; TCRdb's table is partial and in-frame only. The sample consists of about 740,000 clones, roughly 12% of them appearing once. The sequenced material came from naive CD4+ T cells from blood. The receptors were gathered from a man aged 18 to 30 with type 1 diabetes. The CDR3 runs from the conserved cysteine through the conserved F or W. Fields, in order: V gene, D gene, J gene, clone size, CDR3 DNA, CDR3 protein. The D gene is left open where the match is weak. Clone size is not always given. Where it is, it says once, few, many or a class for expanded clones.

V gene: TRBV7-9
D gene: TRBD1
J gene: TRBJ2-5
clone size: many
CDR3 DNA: TGTGCCAGCAGCATCGCAGGGGGCACGGAGACCCAGTACTTC
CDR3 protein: CASSIAGGTETQYF

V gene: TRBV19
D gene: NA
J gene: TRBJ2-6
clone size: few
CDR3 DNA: TGTGCCAGTAGTATCTTCCCGGGACCGAGCTCTGGGGCCAACGTCCTGACTTTC
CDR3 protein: CASSIFPGPSSGANVLTF

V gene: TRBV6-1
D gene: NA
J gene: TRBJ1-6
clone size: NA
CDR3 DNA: TGTGCCAGCATGCCATACTATAATTCACCCCTCCACTTT
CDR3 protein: CASMPYYNSPLHF

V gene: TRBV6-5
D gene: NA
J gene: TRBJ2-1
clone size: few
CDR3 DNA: TGTGCCAGCAGTTACCTACAGGACCCATCCTACAATGAGCAGTTCTTC
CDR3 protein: CASSYLQDPSYNEQFF

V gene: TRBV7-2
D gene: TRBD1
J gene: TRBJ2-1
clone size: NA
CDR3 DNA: TGTGCCAGCAGCTCTTACAGGGGGCACACTTACAATGAGCAGTTCTTC
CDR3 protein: CASSSYRGHTYNEQFF

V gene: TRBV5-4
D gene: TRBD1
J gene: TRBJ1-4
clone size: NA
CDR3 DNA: TGTGCCAGCAGCTTGAGAGGGGGCGCGTTGACTAATGAAAAACTGTTTTTT
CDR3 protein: CASSLRGGALTNEKLFF

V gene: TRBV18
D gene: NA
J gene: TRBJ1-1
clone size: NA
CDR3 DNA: TGTGCCAGCTCACCACCACTGAACACTGAAGCTTTCTTT
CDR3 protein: CASSPPLNTEAFF

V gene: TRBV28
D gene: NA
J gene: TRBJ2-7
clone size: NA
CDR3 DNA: TGTGCCAGCAGTCCTACGGGTCCCGAGTTCTACGAGCAGTACTTC
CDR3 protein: CASSPTGPEFYEQYF

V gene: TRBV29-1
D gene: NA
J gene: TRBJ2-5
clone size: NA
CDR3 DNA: TGCAGCGTTGGGCTGGGCCAAGAGACCCAGTACTTC
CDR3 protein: CSVGLGQETQYF

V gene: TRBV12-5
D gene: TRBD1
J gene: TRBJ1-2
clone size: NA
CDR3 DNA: TGTGCTAGTGGTTTGGTGGGACAGGTTGCCTATGGCTACACCTTC
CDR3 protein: CASGLVGQVAYGYTF

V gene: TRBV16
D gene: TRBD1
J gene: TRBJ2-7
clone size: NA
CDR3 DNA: TGTGCCAGCAGCCTCCGTGACAGGGGGTACGAGCAGTACTTC
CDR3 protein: CASSLRDRGYEQYF

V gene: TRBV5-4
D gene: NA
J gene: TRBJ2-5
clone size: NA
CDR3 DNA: TGTGCCAGCAGCGGTCGGGCCCAAGAGACCCAGTACTTC
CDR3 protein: CASSGRAQETQYF

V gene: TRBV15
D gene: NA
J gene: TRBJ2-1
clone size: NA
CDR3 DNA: TGTGCCACCAGCAGCCGAACGTGGGGCTCCTACAATGAGCAGTTCTTC
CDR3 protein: CATSSRTWGSYNEQFF

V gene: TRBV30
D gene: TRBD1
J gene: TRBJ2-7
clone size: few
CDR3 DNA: TGTGCCTGGAGTCGGGGGACAGGGCTCTACGAGCAGTACTTC
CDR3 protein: CAWSRGTGLYEQYF

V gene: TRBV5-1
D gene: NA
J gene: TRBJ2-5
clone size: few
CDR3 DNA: TGCGCCAGCAGCGTGTCGGACGTCCAAGAGACCCAGTACTTC
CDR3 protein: CASSVSDVQETQYF

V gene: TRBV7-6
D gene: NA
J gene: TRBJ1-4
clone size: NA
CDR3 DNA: TGTGCCAGCAGCTTAGAGGGTCCCGCAACTAATGAAAAACTGTTTTTT
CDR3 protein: CASSLEGPATNEKLFF

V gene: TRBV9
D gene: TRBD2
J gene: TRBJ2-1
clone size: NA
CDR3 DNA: TGTGCCAGCAGCTCCGGACTAGCTTACAATGAGCAGTTCTTC
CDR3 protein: CASSSGLAYNEQFF

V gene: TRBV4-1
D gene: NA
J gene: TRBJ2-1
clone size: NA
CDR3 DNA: TGCGCCAGCAGCCAGGACGGACTCTGGCAGTTCTTC
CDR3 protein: CASSQDGLWQFF

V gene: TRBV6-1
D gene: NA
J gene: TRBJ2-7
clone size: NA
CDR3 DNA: TGTGCCATCAACCAGGGCAATGAGCGGGAGCAGTACTTC
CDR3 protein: CAINQGNEREQYF

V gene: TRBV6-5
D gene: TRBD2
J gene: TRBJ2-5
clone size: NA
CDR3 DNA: TGTGCCAGCAGTTACCGACTAGCGGGGGTACAAGAGACCCAGTACTTC
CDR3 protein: CASSYRLAGVQETQYF

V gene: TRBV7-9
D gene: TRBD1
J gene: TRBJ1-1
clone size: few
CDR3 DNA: TGTGCCAGCAGCCAGCAGACAGGGCAGAATGAAGCTTTCTTT
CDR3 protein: CASSQQTGQNEAFF

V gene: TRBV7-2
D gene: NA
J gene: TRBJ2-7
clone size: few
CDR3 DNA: TGTGCCAGCAGCTTAGTCTCAGGGGAGCACGAGCAGTACTTC
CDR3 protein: CASSLVSGEHEQYF

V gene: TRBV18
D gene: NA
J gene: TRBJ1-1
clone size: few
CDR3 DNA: TGTGCCACCTCTGCCGGCTTGAACACTGAAGCTTTCTTT
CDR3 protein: CATSAGLNTEAFF

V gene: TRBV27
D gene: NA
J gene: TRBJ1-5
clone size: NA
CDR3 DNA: TGTGCCAGCAGCCGGGGAGCAGGGAGCAATCAGCCCCAGCATTTT
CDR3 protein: CASSRGAGSNQPQHF

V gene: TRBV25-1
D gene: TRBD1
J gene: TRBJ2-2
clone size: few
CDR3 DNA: TGTGCCAGCAGTGACGCCGGGACAGGGAAAGGCGGGGAGCTGTTTTTT
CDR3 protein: CASSDAGTGKGGELFF

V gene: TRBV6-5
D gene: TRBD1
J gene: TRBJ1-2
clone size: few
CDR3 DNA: TGTGCCAGCAGTTACAGGGGGGGACAGGGCTATGGCTACACCTTC
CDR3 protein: CASSYRGGQGYGYTF

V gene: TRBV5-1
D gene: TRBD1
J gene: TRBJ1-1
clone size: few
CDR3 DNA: TGCGCCAGCAGTTTCCCCGGGACAGTTGAAGCTTTCTTT
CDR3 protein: CASSFPGTVEAFF

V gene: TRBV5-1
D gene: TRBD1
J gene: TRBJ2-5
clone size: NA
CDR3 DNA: TGCGCCAGCAGCCTGGGACAGGGGTCAGAGACCCAGTACTTC
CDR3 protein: CASSLGQGSETQYF

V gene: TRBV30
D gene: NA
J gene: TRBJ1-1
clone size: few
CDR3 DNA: TGTGCCAGTCAACAGGGTACTGAAGCTTTCTTT
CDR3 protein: CASQQGTEAFF

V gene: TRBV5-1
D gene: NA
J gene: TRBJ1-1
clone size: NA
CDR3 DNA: TGCGCCAGCAGCTATCAGGGGCGCGGATGGACTGAAGCTTTCTTT
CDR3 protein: CASSYQGRGWTEAFF

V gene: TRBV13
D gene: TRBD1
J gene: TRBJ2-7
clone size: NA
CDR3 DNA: TGTGCCAGCAGCTTAGAAGGACAGGGTTTTTACGAGCAGTACTTC
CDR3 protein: CASSLEGQGFYEQYF

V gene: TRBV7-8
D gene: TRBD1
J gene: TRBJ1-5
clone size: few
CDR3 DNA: TGTGCCAGCAGCCCTGGACAGGGGGCGGCTCAGCCCCAGCATTTT
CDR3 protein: CASSPGQGAAQPQHF

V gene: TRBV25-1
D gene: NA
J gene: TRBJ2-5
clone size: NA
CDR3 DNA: TGTGCCAGCAGTGGTTACCAAGAGACCCAGTACTTC
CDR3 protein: CASSGYQETQYF

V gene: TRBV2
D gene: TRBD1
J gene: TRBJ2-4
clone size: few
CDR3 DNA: TGTGCCAGCAGTGAAACAACGGGGACAGTCTTAGCCAAAAACATTCAGTACTTC
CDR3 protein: CASSETTGTVLAKNIQYF

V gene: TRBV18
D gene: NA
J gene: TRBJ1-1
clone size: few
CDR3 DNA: TGTGCCAGCTCACCCACAGGGAACACTGAAGCTTTCTTT
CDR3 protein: CASSPTGNTEAFF

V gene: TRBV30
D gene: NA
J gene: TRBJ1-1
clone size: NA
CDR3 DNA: TGTGCCTGGACCCCGGACCCCCAGGACACTGAAGCTTTCTTT
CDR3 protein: CAWTPDPQDTEAFF

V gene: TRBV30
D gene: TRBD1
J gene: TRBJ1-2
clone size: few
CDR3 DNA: TGTGCCTGGAGCGGACAGGGGGCAGGGGCTAACTATGGCTACACCTTC
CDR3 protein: CAWSGQGAGANYGYTF

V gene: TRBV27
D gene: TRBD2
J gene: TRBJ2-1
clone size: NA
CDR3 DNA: TGTGCCAGCAGTCCGGGACTAGCGGGGACGCGTGAGCAGTTCTTC
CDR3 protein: CASSPGLAGTREQFF

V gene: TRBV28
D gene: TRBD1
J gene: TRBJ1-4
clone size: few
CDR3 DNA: TGTGCCAGCAGTCCCCCAGGACAGGGAAGGGACACTAATGAAAAACTGTTTTTT
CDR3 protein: CASSPPGQGRDTNEKLFF

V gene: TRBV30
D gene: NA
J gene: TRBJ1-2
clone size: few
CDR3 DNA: TGTGCCTGGAGTAGGTCAGCCTATGGCTACACCTTC
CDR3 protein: CAWSRSAYGYTF

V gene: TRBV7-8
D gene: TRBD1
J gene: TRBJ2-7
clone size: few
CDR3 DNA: TGTGCCAGCAGCGCCGGGACAGGAATATCCTACGAGCAGTACTTC
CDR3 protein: CASSAGTGISYEQYF

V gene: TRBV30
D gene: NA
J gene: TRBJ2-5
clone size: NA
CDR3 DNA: TGTGCCTGGAGCGTACACGGGGAGACCCAGTACTTC
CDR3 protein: CAWSVHGETQYF

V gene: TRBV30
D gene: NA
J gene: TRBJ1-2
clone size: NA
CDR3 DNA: TGTGCCTGGAGTGTACAGACGCCCGTGGGCACCTTC
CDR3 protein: CAWSVQTPVGTF

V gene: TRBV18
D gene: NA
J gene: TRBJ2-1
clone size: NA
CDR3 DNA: TGTGCCAGCTCACCACCGAGCCCTGCCTTCAATGAGCAGTTCTTC
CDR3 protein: CASSPPSPAFNEQFF

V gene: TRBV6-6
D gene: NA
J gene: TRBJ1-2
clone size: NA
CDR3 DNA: TGTGCCAGCAGAACAACGGGGGGCCGCGGCTACACCTTC
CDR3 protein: CASRTTGGRGYTF

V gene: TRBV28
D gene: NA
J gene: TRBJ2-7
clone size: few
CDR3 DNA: TGTGCCAGCAGTTCGGGGCAGGGATTCTACGAGCAGTACTTC
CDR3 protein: CASSSGQGFYEQYF

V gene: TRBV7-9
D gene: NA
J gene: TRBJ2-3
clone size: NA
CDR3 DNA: TGTGCCAGCAGCTTAGATCGGCTGGGCTCGAGCCCAGATACGCAGTATTTT
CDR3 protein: CASSLDRLGSSPDTQYF

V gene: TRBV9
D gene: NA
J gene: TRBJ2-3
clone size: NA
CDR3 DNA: TGTGCCAGCAGCGTAGATCCGGATGGGATAGATACGCAGTATTTT
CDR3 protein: CASSVDPDGIDTQYF

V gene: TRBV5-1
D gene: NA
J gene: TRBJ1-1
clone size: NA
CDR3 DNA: TGCGCCAGCAGCGAGGACGGTGGAAACACTGAAGCTTTCTTT
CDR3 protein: CASSEDGGNTEAFF

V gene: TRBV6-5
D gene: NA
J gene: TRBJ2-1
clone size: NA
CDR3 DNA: TGTGCCAGCAGTTCCCCGCCAGGGGTCAATGAGCAGTTCTTC
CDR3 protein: CASSSPPGVNEQFF

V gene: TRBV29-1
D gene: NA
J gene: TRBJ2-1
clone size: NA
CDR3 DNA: TGCAGCGTTGAAGATCCGCGCAGACGCTCCTACAATGAGCAGTTCTTC
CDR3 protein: CSVEDPRRRSYNEQFF

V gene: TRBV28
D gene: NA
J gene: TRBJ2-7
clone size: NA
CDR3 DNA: TGTGCCAGCAGTTTAAGCCCCGGGACCGTCTACGAGCAGTACTTC
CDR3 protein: CASSLSPGTVYEQYF

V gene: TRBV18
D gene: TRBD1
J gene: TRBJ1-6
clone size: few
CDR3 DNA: TGTGCCAGCTCACCTCGGACAGGGGGAAATAATTCACCCCTCCACTTT
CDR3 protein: CASSPRTGGNNSPLHF

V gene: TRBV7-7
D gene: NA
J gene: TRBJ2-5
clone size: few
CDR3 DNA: TGTGCTAGCAGACCCATTCCACGGGAGACCCAGTACTTC
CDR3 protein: CASRPIPRETQYF

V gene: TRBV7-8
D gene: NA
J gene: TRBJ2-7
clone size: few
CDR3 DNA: TGTGCCACCTCCAGGGGCGTCTCCTACGAGCAGTACTTC
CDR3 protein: CATSRGVSYEQYF